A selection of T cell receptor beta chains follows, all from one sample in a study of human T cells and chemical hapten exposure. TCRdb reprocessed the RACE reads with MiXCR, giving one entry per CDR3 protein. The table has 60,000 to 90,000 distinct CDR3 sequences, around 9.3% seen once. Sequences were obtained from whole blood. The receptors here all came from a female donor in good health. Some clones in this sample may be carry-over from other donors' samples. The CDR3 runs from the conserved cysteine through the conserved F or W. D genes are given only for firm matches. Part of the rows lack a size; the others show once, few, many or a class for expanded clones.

CDR3nt: TGCAGCGTTGTCGTAACAGATACGCAGTATTTT; CDR3aa: CSVVVTDTQYF; abundance: many; j_gene: TRBJ2-3; len: 11; d_gene: -; v_gene: TRBV29-1
CDR3nt: TGTGCCAGCAGCCAACAGGGAATTAACTATGGCTACACCTTC; CDR3aa: CASSQQGINYGYTF; abundance: -; j_gene: TRBJ1-2; len: 14; d_gene: -; v_gene: TRBV14
CDR3nt: TGTGCCAGCAGGTGGGGGGGAAACACAGATACGCAGTATTTT; CDR3aa: CASRWGGNTDTQYF; abundance: -; j_gene: TRBJ2-3; len: 14; d_gene: TRBD2; v_gene: TRBV2
CDR3nt: TGCGCCAGCAGCTTTCTGAGCGGCAGCTCCTACGAGCAGTACTTC; CDR3aa: CASSFLSGSSYEQYF; abundance: many; j_gene: TRBJ2-7; len: 15; d_gene: -; v_gene: TRBV5-1
CDR3nt: TGTGCCAGCAGCCAAGAGGGGAGGGGCACTATGAACACTGAAGCTTTCTTT; CDR3aa: CASSQEGRGTMNTEAFF; abundance: many; j_gene: TRBJ1-1; len: 17; d_gene: -; v_gene: TRBV4-2
CDR3nt: TGTGCCAGCTCAGACATAAGGGCGGATAGCAATCAGCCCCAGCATTTT; CDR3aa: CASSDIRADSNQPQHF; abundance: many; j_gene: TRBJ1-5; len: 16; d_gene: -; v_gene: TRBV18
CDR3nt: TGTGCCAGCAGCTCCCGGGGGTCACCTTCCTACGAGCAGTACTTC; CDR3aa: CASSSRGSPSYEQYF; abundance: many; j_gene: TRBJ2-7; len: 15; d_gene: -; v_gene: TRBV13
CDR3nt: TGTGCCAGCAGCCCAATGAGGACGGAAATTTGGGTGAACACTGAAGCTTTCTTT; CDR3aa: CASSPMRTEIWVNTEAFF; abundance: few; j_gene: TRBJ1-1; len: 18; d_gene: -; v_gene: TRBV7-9
CDR3nt: TGCAGCGTTGAAAGCGGGGGAGGCACAGATACGCAGTATTTT; CDR3aa: CSVESGGGTDTQYF; abundance: few; j_gene: TRBJ2-3; len: 14; d_gene: TRBD2; v_gene: TRBV29-1
CDR3nt: TGTGCCACCAGCAGAGATTGGAGCAGCGAGTACAGGTTCTTC; CDR3aa: CATSRDWSSEYRFF; abundance: few; j_gene: TRBJ2-1; len: 14; d_gene: -; v_gene: TRBV15
CDR3nt: TGCAGTGCTAGTGCCACTTATGGCTCCTATAATTCACCCCTCCACTTT; CDR3aa: CSASATYGSYNSPLHF; abundance: many; j_gene: TRBJ1-6; len: 16; d_gene: -; v_gene: TRBV20-1
CDR3nt: TGCGCCAGCAGCGGGGCCTACGAGCAGTACTTC; CDR3aa: CASSGAYEQYF; abundance: few; j_gene: TRBJ2-7; len: 11; d_gene: -; v_gene: TRBV5-1
CDR3nt: TGTGCCAGCAGCGCATACAGGGGGAGCACTGAAGCTTTCTTT; CDR3aa: CASSAYRGSTEAFF; abundance: few; j_gene: TRBJ1-1; len: 14; d_gene: TRBD1; v_gene: TRBV27
CDR3nt: TGTGCCAGTAGTGGCAGGCCGGTCCACGAGCAGTACTTC; CDR3aa: CASSGRPVHEQYF; abundance: once; j_gene: TRBJ2-7; len: 13; d_gene: -; v_gene: TRBV19
CDR3nt: TGTGCCAGCAGTTACTCGGCAGGGGGCAGGAATCAGCCCCAGCATTTT; CDR3aa: CASSYSAGGRNQPQHF; abundance: -; j_gene: TRBJ1-5; len: 16; d_gene: TRBD1; v_gene: TRBV6-6
CDR3nt: TGCGCCAGCAGCTTAGTGACTGGAAACACCATATATTTT; CDR3aa: CASSLVTGNTIYF; abundance: many; j_gene: TRBJ1-3; len: 13; d_gene: -; v_gene: TRBV5-1